What follows is one T cell receptor beta chain and its context. Participants had their cohort set by participant-reported clinical history. This CDR3 has 12 residues. Trimming removed 9 bases at V and 8 bases at J, with 13 bases between. CDR1 and CDR2 (germline): MNHEY, SVGAGI. This sample was included in a study of blood T cell repertoires in COVID-19. For the study at large: Acute-phase and convalescent COVID-19 samples originated in the United States, Italy and Spain.

Sequencing was performed with immunoSEQ multiplex PCR; in TCRdb, only in-frame clones are kept and a portion is missing. In the table there are 150,000 to 200,000 clones, more than 75% of which are singletons. Sequencing input: PBMCs or T cells enriched from blood (not recorded which). The rearrangement uses TRBV6-5 and TRBJ1-4, with D unresolved. The source is a woman aged 45-65 years with acute COVID-19. The CDR3 loop is CARPYYREKLFF. In DNA, the CDR3 is TGTGCCAGACCTTATTATCGGGAAAAACTGTTTTTT.